One sample yielded the 12 T cell receptor beta chains listed below, sequenced in a study of control samples from healthy donors and cancer patients. TCRdb's table, derived via immunoSEQ multiplex PCR, lists solely in-frame clones and lacks some. Of tens of thousands of clones listed, 91% were seen once; the top ten hold roughly 15%. Sequencing was done on a sample of blood. These receptors originate from a middle-aged man in good health.

V and J are TRBV13 and TRBJ1-2; possibly TRBD1 for D (5 bases). The CDR3 length is 17 residues. Germline V gives CDR1 PRHDT, CDR2 FYEKMQ (reference sequence). V was cut by 5 bases and J by 0 bases, with 19 bases left in between. CDR3 DNA: TGTGCCAGCAGCGTCGACTTCTTTACGGGGGCTAACTATGGCTACACCTTC. This encodes CASSVDFFTGANYGYTF.

The CDR3 loop reads CASSELSLGQTTDTQYF. The CDR3 DNA sequence: TGTGCCAGCAGTGAACTTTCCCTGGGACAGACCACAGATACGCAGTATTTT. The V gene is TRBV6-1, the J gene TRBJ2-3; 7 bases map to TRBD1. Germline CDR1 MNHNS, CDR2 SASEGT. CDR3 length: 17 amino acids. V lost 2 bases to trimming and J lost 2 bases; unmatched junction nucleotides: 10.

The J gene is TRBJ1-2, the V gene TRBV7-2, with D possibly TRBD1 on 6 matching bases. Looked up from germline, CDR1 is SGHTA and CDR2 is FQGNSA. This CDR3 is built from 14 residues. V was cut by 2 bases and J by 6 bases, with 13 bases left in between. The CDR3 region is CASSLYRGGDGYTF. Here the CDR3 DNA reads TGTGCCAGCAGCTTATATCGGGGGGGCGATGGCTACACCTTC.

This clone was detected once. The rearrangement joins TRBV7-9 to TRBJ2-2; D could derive from TRBD1 or TRBD2 (5 bases each). V was shortened by 9 bases and J by 6 bases, with 11 bases between the two germline ends. Germline V gene lookup returns CDR1 SEHNR and CDR2 FQNEAQ (reference sequence). The length of the CDR3 is 12 residues. The CDR3 region is CASSGRPGELFF. The CDR3 nucleotides read TGTGCCAGTTCAGGGAGACCCGGGGAGCTGTTTTTT.

This rearrangement joins TRBV10-3 to TRBJ2-6, with D perhaps TRBD1 (5 bases). Trimming removed 7 bases from V and 0 bases from J, with 13 bases in between. This CDR3 is built from 16 residues. Germline assignment: CDR1 ENHRY and CDR2 SYGVKD. CDR3 bases: TGTGCCATCATGGGGCAGTCCCTCTCTGGGGCCAACGTCCTGACTTTC. This gives the protein CAIMGQSLSGANVLTF.

V and J are TRBV3-1 (or the pseudogene TRBV3-2) and TRBJ2-7; D possibly corresponds to TRBD2 (6 bases). Germline V lookup: CDR1 LGHDT, CDR2 YNNKEL (reference sequence). CDR3 length equals 15 residues. V dropped 3 bases and J dropped 3 bases, with 15 bases sitting between them. The CDR3 DNA reads as TGTGCCAGCAGCCATAGGCTAGAGGGAGGCTACGAGCAGTACTTC. It translates to CASSHRLEGGYEQYF.

The gene calls are TRBV7-9 and TRBJ2-6; D might be TRBD1 or TRBD2, each matching 5 bases. Germline V lookup: CDR1 SEHNR, CDR2 FQNEAQ (reference sequence). The CDR3 totals 16 residues. Trimming cost V 9 bases and J 2 bases, with 17 bases left between them. The CDR3 sequence: CARTTGQGPGANVLTF. The CDR3, as DNA: TGTGCCAGAACCACTGGGCAGGGACCTGGGGCCAACGTCCTGACTTTC.

The chain uses TRBV6-5 and TRBJ1-4; D is ambiguous. The CDR3 is 14 amino acids. The V end lost 6 bases, the J end lost 8 bases, and 16 bases lay between the germline ends. CDR1 and CDR2 from the germline V gene are MNHEY and SVGAGI. CDR3 sequence: CASRPFSNFEKLFF. As DNA, the CDR3 is TGTGCCAGCAGGCCATTCAGTAACTTCGAAAAACTGTTTTTT.

The chain has TRBV5-6 and TRBJ2-2; no clear D. The CDR3 has 13 amino acids. The V gene's germline CDR1 is SGHDT and CDR2 YYEEEE. Trimming pared 3 bases from V and 4 bases from J, leaving 7 bases between. The CDR3 sequence: CASSYSSTGELFF. In nucleotides, the CDR3 is TGTGCCAGCAGCTATTCTAGCACCGGGGAGCTGTTTTTT.

The chain has TRBV6-5 and TRBJ2-2; TRBD1 agrees at 8 bases. The CDR3 extends over 15 amino acids. Germline-derived CDR1 and CDR2 are MNHEY and SVGAGI. V lost 5 bases to trimming and J lost 4 bases; unmatched junction nucleotides: 6. CDR3 in DNA: TGTGCCAGCAGTCGGCAGGGGGCCGGCACCGGGGAGCTGTTTTTT. Translation gives CASSRQGAGTGELFF.

This clone appeared once. This chain joins TRBV27 and TRBJ2-7; D uncertain. Per the germline V gene, CDR1 is MNHEY and CDR2 is SMNVEV (reference sequence). V lost 6 bases and J 2 bases, leaving 11 bases between the germline ends. This CDR3 is 13 amino acids long. The CDR3 region is CASSQRLPYEQYF. The CDR3 nucleotides are TGTGCCAGCAGCCAGAGACTTCCCTACGAGCAGTACTTC.

The rearrangement links TRBV30 to TRBJ2-5; TRBD2 might be the D (7 bases). This CDR3 has 13 amino acids. Trimming pared 8 bases from V and 1 base from J, leaving 14 bases between. CDR1 is GTSNPN, CDR2 SVGIG, per germline (reference sequence). CDR3: CAGQRGPQETQYF. The CDR3 nucleotides are TGTGCCGGACAGCGGGGACCCCAAGAGACCCAGTACTTC. The variable domain in full, completed from reference TRBV30 and TRBJ2-5, reads SQTIHQWPATLVQPVGSPLSLECTVEGTSNPNLYWYRQAAGRGLQLLFYSVGIGQISSEVPQNLSASRPQDRQFILSSKKLLLSDSGFYLCAGQRGPQETQYFGPGTRLLVL.